This TCR beta chain is drawn from a study of blood T cell repertoires in COVID-19. Deletions cut 5 bases from V and 6 bases from J, with 20 bases between. Germline assignment: CDR1 SGHVS and CDR2 FQNEAQ. The CDR3 totals 15 residues. Clones were sequenced by immunoSEQ multiplex PCR, and TCRdb holds only the in-frame ones, with some missing. The repertoire holds under 300,000 clones, with less than 90% as singletons. V gene TRBV7-8 combines with J gene TRBJ2-7; TRBD1 is a possible D gene (7 bases). Sequencing was done on a sample of peripheral blood. The clonotype comes from a middle-aged woman who had recovered from COVID-19. CDR3 in DNA: TGTGCCAGCAGCAACCGACAGGGAATGGGGGGCGAGCAGTACTTC. This translates into CASSNRQGMGGEQYF.